The next 5 T cell receptor beta chains were all read from a single sample in a study of PD-1 blockade in classical Hodgkin lymphoma. Profiling relied on immunoSEQ multiplex PCR, and the TCRdb table lists in-frame clones only, not all of them. The sample shows about 89,000 clones, approximately 90% of them seen only once. The time point is: cycle 4 day 1 (C4D1), after around six weeks of nivolumab. Every patient experienced relapse after autologous stem cell transplantation, and brentuximab vedotin exposure varied. Material: peripheral blood mononuclear cells (PBMCs), obtained before the fourth cycle of nivolumab. These receptors came from a human donor with classical Hodgkin lymphoma.

This clone occurred once. The chain combines TRBV9 with TRBJ2-1; 12 bases map to TRBD2. With 3 bases clipped from V and 2 bases from J, the junction kept 9 bases outside the gene matches. This CDR3 has 18 amino acids. Germline CDR1 and CDR2: SGDLS and YYNGEE. The CDR3 region has the DNA TGTGCCAGCAGCGACAGACTAGCGGGGGCCACCCCCTACAATGAGCAGTTCTTC. Its translation is CASSDRLAGATPYNEQFF.

V gene TRBV7-2 combines with J gene TRBJ2-2, with D possibly being TRBD1 (6 bases). Germline V gene data show CDR1 as SGHTA and CDR2 as FQGNSA. The CDR3 totals 15 residues. With 1 base removed from V and 3 bases from J, the gap between germline ends came to 9 bases. The CDR3 region has the DNA TGTGCCAGCAGCTTAGAAACAGGGTACACCGGGGAGCTGTTTTTT. This codes for CASSLETGYTGELFF.

This rearrangement joins TRBV27 to TRBJ2-3; D perhaps matches TRBD2 (7 bases). The CDR3 totals 15 residues. Between the trimmed V and J ends, which lost 5 bases and 6 bases, there was a span of 18 bases. Per the germline V gene, CDR1 is MNHEY and CDR2 is SMNVEV (reference sequence). The CDR3 DNA reads as TGTGCCAGCAGTCGGGGGGCCGGCGTTGGGGATACGCAGTATTTT. This codes for CASSRGAGVGDTQYF.

The chain recombines TRBV30 with TRBJ2-7, with D perhaps matching TRBD2 (7 bases). Trimming removed 3 bases from V and 3 bases from J, with 12 bases in between. The CDR3 runs to 13 residues. Per the germline V gene, CDR1 is GTSNPN and CDR2 is SVGIG (reference sequence). The CDR3 sequence is CAWREGGDYEQYF. CDR3 sequence (DNA): TGTGCCTGGAGGGAGGGGGGGGACTACGAGCAGTACTTC.

This chain joins TRBV7-9 and TRBJ2-6, with D hard to call. The V and J ends lost 6 bases and 2 bases respectively, with 8 bases between them. CDR1 is SEHNR and CDR2 is FQNEAQ in the germline V gene (reference sequence). This CDR3 comprises 14 residues. CDR3 sequence: CASSPVAGANVLTF. The CDR3 bases are TGTGCCAGCAGTCCCGTGGCTGGGGCCAACGTCCTGACTTTC.